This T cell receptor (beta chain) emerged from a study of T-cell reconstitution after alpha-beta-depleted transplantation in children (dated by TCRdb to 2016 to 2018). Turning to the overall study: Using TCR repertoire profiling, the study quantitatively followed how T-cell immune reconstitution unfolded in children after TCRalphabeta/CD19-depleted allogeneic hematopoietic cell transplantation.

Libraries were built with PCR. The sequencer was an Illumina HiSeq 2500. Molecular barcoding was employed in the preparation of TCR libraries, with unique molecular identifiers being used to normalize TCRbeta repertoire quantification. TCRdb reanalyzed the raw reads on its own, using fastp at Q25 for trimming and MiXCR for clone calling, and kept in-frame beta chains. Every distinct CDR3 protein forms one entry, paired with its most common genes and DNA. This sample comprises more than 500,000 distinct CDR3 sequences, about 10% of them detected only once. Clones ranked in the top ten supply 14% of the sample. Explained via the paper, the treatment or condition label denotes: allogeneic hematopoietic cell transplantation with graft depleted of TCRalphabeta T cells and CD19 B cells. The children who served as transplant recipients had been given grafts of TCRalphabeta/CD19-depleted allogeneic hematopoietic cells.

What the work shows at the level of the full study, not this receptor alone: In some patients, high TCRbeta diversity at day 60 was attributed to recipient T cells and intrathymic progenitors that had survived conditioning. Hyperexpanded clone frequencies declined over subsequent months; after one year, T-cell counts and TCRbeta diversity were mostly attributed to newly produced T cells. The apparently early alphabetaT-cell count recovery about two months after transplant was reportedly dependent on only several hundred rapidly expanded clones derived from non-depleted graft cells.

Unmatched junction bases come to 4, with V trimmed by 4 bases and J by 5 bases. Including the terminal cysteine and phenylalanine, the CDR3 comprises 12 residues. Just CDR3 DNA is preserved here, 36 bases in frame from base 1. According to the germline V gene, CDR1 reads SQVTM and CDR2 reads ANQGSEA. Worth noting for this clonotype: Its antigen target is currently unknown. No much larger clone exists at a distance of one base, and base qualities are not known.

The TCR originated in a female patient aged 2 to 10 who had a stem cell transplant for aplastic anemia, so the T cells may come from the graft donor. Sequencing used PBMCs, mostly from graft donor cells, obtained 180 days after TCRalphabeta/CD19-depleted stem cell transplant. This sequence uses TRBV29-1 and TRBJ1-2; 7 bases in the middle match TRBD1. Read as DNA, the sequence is TGCAGCGTTGGCAGGGGGGGATATGGCTACACCTTC. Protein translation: CSVGRGGYGYTF.